The 11 T cell receptor beta chains below all came from one sample that was sequenced in a study of tumor and adjacent non-tumor tissue in lung cancer. Three rounds of nested PCR, following a modified ARM-PCR protocol, produced the TCRbeta library. Using its own MiXCR run on the multiplex PCR reads, TCRdb lists one record per CDR3 protein. The table lists about 70,000 distinct CDR3 sequences, approximately 73% of them singletons, with 28% in the top ten. The template was RNA from unsorted bulk tissue. Specimen: lung tumor tissue. The receptors originated from a man aged 60-69 years with non-small cell lung cancer.

On this clonotype: Without the conserved terminal phenylalanine or tryptophan, this CDR3 likely stems from a read error. V and J are TRBV29-1 and TRBJ2-1; the D gene is possibly TRBD2 (6 bases). Germline V gene sequence: CDR1 SQVTM, CDR2 ANQGSEA. The CDR3 covers 13 residues. This CDR3 reads CRVRAGRGNEQFL. CDR3 coding DNA: TGCAGAGTTCGTGCGGGAAGAGGCAATGAGCAGTTCTTA.

By frequency in the sample, this clonotype is large. This rearrangement joins TRBV20-1 to TRBJ1-1; D not certain. CDR1 and CDR2 from the germline V gene are DFQATT and SNEGSKA (reference sequence). The CDR3 sequence is 14 residues long. The germline V and J ends were trimmed by 0 bases and 5 bases, with 13 bases remaining between them. CDR3 bases: TGCAGTGCTAGAGACGGGCAAGGTACAACTGAAGCTTTCTTT. Its protein product is CSARDGQGTTEAFF.

Remarks on this clonotype: At one end, the junction sequence differs from germline, possibly due to a read error. The rearrangement joins TRBV12-3 or TRBV12-4 to TRBJ2-1; 11 bases map to TRBD2. The CDR3 extends over 14 amino acids. CDR3 region: CARSAPGTSGREFF. The CDR3 nucleotides read TGTGCCCGCAGTGCCCCTGGAACTAGCGGGAGAGAATTCTTC.

A word on this clonotype: Mismatch with germline at one junction end may stem from a read error. The rearrangement joins TRBV5-6 to TRBJ1-1; D gene uncertain. The germline V gene encodes CDR1 SGHDT and CDR2 YYEEEE. The CDR3 has 11 residues. The CDR3 DNA follows: TGTACCAGCAACCACAACACTGAAGCTTTCTTT. Translated: CTSNHNTEAFF.

The chain combines TRBV6-1 with TRBJ2-7; no reliable D call. Germline V CDR1 and CDR2: MNHNS, SASEGT. Trimming took off 3 bases at V and 6 bases at J, with 9 bases between the two ends. The CDR3 is 12 residues long. CDR3 bases: TGTGCCAGCAGTGATAGTAGGATCGAGCAGTACTTC. Its protein is CASSDSRIEQYF.

The sample holds one count of this clonotype. Mismatch with germline at one junction end may stem from a read error. The chain has TRBV12-3 or TRBV12-4 and TRBJ1-5; 9 bases map to TRBD1. The CDR3 has 13 amino acids. CDR3 in amino acids: CASNADRGQPQNF. The CDR3 DNA is TGTGCCAGCAATGCGGACAGGGGACAGCCCCAGAATTTT.

To note about this clonotype: A read error may account for a junction end that differs from germline. The chain joins TRBV6-5 to TRBJ2-5; maybe TRBD2 (6 bases). Germline loops: CDR1 MNHEY, CDR2 SVGAGI. The CDR3 consists of 18 residues. The CDR3 coding sequence is TGTGTCAGCAGTTACGGCTCGTTCGGGGGTGGAGTTCAAGAGACTCAGTACTTC. It specifies CVSSYGSFGGGVQETQYF.

Comments on this clonotype: No conserved phenylalanine or tryptophan is present at the end of the CDR3, so a read error is the likely explanation. V and J are TRBV29-1 and TRBJ2-6; TRBD1 is a possible D gene (5 bases). Germline-derived CDR1 and CDR2 are SQVTM and ANQGSEA. There are 13 residues in the CDR3. Written as DNA, the CDR3 is TGCAGCGTTGGCAACTCTGGGGCCAACTTCCTGACTCTC. Protein: CSVGNSGANFLTL.

This clonotype appeared many times. The rearrangement uses TRBV28 and TRBJ2-1; D possibly corresponds to TRBD2 (5 bases). V was cut by 3 bases and J by 4 bases, with 13 bases left in between. This CDR3 spans 15 amino acids. Germline lookup yields CDR1 MDHEN and CDR2 SYDVKM. CDR3 sequence (DNA): TGTGCCAGCAGTTTCGTTAGACGGGATTACAATGAGCAGTTCTTC. Protein product: CASSFVRRDYNEQFF.

The rearrangement joins TRBV20-1 to TRBJ2-3, with TRBD2 matching over 13 bases. Trimming took 3 bases from V and 9 from J; bases not matched to a gene: 12. From germline, CDR1 is DFQATT and CDR2 SNEGSKA (reference sequence). This CDR3 comprises 16 residues. In DNA, the CDR3 is TGCAGTGCTAGGTATCTGGGACTAGCGGGAATGGACACGCAGTATTTT. Encoded protein: CSARYLGLAGMDTQYF.

This clonotype was seen a handful of times. Since a much larger clone is just one base distant, this may be a read error. Since no conserved phenylalanine or tryptophan closes the CDR3, a read error is the likely cause. The genes are TRBV10-3 and TRBJ1-5; a weak D match, TRBD1 (6 bases). Per germline, CDR1 ENHRY and CDR2 SYGVKD. The CDR3 spans 14 residues. V lost 6 bases to trimming and J lost 5 bases, with 14 bases between them. CDR3 nucleotide sequence: TGTGCCATCAGCGGGACATCGCGCGATCAGCCCCAGCATTCT. It yields the protein CAISGTSRDQPQHS.